Following are 8 T cell receptor beta chains from one sample sequenced in a study of blood T cell repertoires in COVID-19 (dated by TCRdb to about 2020). The library came from the immunoSEQ multiplex PCR assay. TCRdb mirrors the immuneACCESS table, restricted to in-frame sequences. Some clones are absent from its copies; in checked studies, under half trace to an unresolved V gene, and the reason for the others is unknown. Counted in this sample were about 100,000 clones; about 90% of them appeared once. The top ten clonotypes cover about 7.4% of the sample. Sequenced sample: peripheral blood. The source of these receptors is a man in his thirties or forties in a cohort sampled during active COVID-19.

The chain links TRBV27 to TRBJ2-4, with a tentative D call TRBD1 (5 bases). CDR3 size: 13 residues. Germline CDR1 reads MNHEY; CDR2 reads SMNVEV (reference sequence). Trimming shortened V by 3 bases and J by 4 bases, and 7 bases separated the two germline ends. The CDR3: CASSFRGKNIQYF. The CDR3 coding sequence is TGTGCCAGCAGTTTTAGGGGAAAAAACATTCAGTACTTC.

The gene calls are TRBV5-4 and TRBJ2-7, with 12 bases fitting TRBD1. V dropped 1 base and J dropped 7; count of bases not matched to a gene: 12. The CDR3 length is 17 residues. From germline, CDR1 is SGHNT and CDR2 YYREEE (reference sequence). The CDR3 coding sequence is TGTGCCAGCAGCTTGTCGAGATTGGGACAGGGGGCGCGTGAGCAGTACTTC. This codes for CASSLSRLGQGAREQYF. The whole variable domain, remainder taken from reference TRBV5-4 and TRBJ2-7, is ETGVTQSPTHLIKTRGQQVTLRCSSQSGHNTVSWYQQALGQGPQFIFQYYREEENGRGNFPPRFSGLQFPNYSSELNVNALELDDSALYLCASSLSRLGQGAREQYFGPGTRLTVT.

The chain recombines TRBV4-2 with TRBJ1-2, with TRBD1 identical over 7 bases. Germline V gene sequence: CDR1 LGHNA, CDR2 YNFKEQ. V gave up 2 bases and J gave up 6 bases; unmatched junction bases: 6. The CDR3 spans 14 residues. The CDR3 sequence: CASSQTRGSDGYTF. The CDR3 DNA is TGTGCCAGCAGCCAAACCAGGGGGAGCGATGGCTACACCTTC.

The chain has TRBV5-4 and TRBJ2-3, with 16 bases lining up with TRBD2. The CDR3 has 18 amino acids. The trim removed 4 bases at V and 4 bases at J, leaving 9 bases unmatched. Germline values: CDR1 SGHNT, CDR2 YYREEE (reference sequence). In nucleotides, the CDR3 is TGTGCCAGCAGCGGGACTAGCGGGGGGGCCGTTGCTTCAGATACGCAGTATTTT. This encodes CASSGTSGGAVASDTQYF.

The CDR3 spells CASSQVGDRTSPLHF. The DNA for the CDR3 is TGCGCCAGCAGCCAAGTGGGGGACAGAACTTCACCCCTCCACTTT. The V call is TRBV4-3, the J call TRBJ1-6, with TRBD1 matching over 7 bases. Germline lookup yields CDR1 LGHNA and CDR2 YSLEER. Losses at the gene ends were 1 base for V and 9 bases for J; bases not matched to a gene: 6. CDR3 length: 15 amino acids.

This chain connects TRBV7-9 to TRBJ2-5; D may be TRBD1 (5 bases). V was cut by 5 bases and J by 6 bases, with 19 bases left in between. Looked up from germline, CDR1 is SEHNR and CDR2 is FQNEAQ (reference sequence). The CDR3 consists of 15 residues. The CDR3 bases are TGTGCCAGCAGCCCAGGCCCCCTAGGGGCACAGACCCAGTACTTC. As protein: CASSPGPLGAQTQYF.

The J gene is TRBJ2-7, the V gene TRBV5-1, with TRBD2 matching 14 bases. Germline CDR1 and CDR2: SGHRS and YFSETQ. Losses at the gene ends were 0 bases for V and 2 bases for J; bases not matched to a gene: 10. There are 19 residues in the CDR3. The CDR3 loop is CASSLGWRTSGGIAYEQYF. The CDR3 coding sequence is TGCGCCAGCAGCTTGGGCTGGCGGACTAGCGGGGGGATCGCCTACGAGCAGTACTTC.

The rearrangement uses TRBV2 and TRBJ2-3; D remains unclear. With 2 bases removed from V and 0 bases from J, the gap between germline ends came to 9 bases. The CDR3 is 15 residues long. Germline assignment: CDR1 SNHLY and CDR2 FYNNEI. CDR3 sequence reads: CASSEFRVSTDTQYF. The CDR3 DNA sequence: TGTGCCAGCAGTGAATTTAGAGTAAGCACAGATACGCAGTATTTT.